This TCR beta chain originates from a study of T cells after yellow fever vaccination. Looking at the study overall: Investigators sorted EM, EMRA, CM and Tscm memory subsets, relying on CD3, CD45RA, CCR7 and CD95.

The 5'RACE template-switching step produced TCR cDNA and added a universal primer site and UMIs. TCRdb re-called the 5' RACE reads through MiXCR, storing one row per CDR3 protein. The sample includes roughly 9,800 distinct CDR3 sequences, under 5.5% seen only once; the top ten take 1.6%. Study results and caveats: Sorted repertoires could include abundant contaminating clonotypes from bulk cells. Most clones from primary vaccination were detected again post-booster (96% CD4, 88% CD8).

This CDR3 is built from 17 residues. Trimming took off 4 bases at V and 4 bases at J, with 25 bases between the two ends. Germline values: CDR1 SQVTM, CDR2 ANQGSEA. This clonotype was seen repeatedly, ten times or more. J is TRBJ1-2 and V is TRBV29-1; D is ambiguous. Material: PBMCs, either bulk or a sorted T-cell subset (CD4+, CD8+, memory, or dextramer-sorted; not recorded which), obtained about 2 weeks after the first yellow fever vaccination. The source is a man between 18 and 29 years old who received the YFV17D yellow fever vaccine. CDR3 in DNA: TGCAGCGTTGGTAGTGTTGTAAAGGCGGATCTTTCCTATGGCTACACCTTC. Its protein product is CSVGSVVKADLSYGYTF.